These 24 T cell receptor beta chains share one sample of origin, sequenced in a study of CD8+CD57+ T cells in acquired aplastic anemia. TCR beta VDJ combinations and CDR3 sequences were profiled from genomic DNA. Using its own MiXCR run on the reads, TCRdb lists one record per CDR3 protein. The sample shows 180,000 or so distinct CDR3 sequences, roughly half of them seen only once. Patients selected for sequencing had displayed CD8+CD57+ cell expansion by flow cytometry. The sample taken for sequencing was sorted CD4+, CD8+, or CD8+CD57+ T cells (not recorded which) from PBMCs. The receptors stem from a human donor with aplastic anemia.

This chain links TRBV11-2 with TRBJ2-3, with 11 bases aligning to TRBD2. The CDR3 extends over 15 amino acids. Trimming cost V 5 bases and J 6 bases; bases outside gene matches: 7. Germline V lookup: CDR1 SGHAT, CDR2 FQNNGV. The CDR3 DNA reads TGTGCCAGCAGCCAACCGACTAGCGGGGTCGATACGCAGTATTTT. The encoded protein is CASSQPTSGVDTQYF.

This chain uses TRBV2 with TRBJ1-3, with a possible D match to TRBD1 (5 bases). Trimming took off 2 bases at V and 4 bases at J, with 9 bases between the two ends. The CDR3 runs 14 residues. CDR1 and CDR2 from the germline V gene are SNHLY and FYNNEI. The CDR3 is CASSEWGVGNTIYF. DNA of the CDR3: TGTGCCAGCAGTGAATGGGGGGTCGGAAACACCATATATTTT.

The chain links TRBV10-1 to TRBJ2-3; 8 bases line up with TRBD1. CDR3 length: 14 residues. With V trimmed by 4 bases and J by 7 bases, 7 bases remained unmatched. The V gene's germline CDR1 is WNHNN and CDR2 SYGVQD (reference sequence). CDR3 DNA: TGCGCCAGCAGTGGGGACAGGAGTGGAAATACGCAGTATTTT. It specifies CASSGDRSGNTQYF.

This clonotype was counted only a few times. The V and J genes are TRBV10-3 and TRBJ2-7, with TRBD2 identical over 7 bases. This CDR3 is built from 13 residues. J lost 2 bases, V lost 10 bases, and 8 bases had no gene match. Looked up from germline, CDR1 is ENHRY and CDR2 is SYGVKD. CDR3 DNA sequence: TGTGCCACCCAGGGAGGGGTCACCTACGAGCAGTACTTC. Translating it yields CATQGGVTYEQYF.

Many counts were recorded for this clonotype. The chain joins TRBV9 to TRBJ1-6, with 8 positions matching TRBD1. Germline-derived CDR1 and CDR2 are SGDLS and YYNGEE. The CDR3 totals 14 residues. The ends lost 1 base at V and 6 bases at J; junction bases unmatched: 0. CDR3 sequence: CASSVQGANSPLHF. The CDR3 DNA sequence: TGTGCCAGCAGCGTACAGGGGGCTAATTCACCCCTCCACTTT.

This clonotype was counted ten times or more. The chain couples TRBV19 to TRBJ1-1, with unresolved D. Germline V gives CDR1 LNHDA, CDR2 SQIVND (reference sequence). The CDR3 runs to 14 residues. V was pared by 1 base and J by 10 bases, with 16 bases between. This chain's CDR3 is CASSIVGLGSVAFF. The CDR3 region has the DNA TGTGCCAGTAGTATAGTAGGGCTAGGGAGTGTAGCTTTCTTT.

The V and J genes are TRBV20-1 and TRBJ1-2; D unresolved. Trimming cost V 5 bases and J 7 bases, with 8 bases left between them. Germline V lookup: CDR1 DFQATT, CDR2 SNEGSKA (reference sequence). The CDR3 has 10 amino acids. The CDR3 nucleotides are TGCAGTGCTGGCGAAGGTGGCTACACCTTC. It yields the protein CSAGEGGYTF.

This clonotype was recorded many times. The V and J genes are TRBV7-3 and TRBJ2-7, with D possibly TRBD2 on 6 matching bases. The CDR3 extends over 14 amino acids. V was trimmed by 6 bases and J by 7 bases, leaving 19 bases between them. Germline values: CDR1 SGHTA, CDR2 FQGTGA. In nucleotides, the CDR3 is TGTGCCAGCAGGGACAAGCGCGGGGTGGGGGAGCAGTACTTC. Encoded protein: CASRDKRGVGEQYF.

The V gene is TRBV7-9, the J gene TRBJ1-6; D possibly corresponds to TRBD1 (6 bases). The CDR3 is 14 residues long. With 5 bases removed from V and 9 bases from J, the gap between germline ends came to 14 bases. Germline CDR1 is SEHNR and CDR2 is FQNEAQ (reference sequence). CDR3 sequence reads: CASSPVQGTSPLHF. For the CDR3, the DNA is TGTGCCAGCAGCCCAGTACAGGGAACTTCACCCCTCCACTTT.

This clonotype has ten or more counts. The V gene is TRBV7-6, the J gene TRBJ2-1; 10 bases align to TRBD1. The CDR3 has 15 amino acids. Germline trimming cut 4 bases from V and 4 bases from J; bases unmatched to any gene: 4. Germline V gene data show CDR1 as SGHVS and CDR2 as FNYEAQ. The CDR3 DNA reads TGTGCCAGCAGCTCTCCGGGACAGGGGTACAATGAGCAGTTCTTC. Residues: CASSSPGQGYNEQFF.

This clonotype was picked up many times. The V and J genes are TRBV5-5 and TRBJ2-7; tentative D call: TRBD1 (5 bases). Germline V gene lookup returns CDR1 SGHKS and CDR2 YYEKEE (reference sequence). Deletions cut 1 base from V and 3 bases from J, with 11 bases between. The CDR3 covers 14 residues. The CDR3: CASSLKRGNYEQYF. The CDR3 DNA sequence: TGTGCCAGCAGCTTGAAAAGGGGTAACTACGAGCAGTACTTC.

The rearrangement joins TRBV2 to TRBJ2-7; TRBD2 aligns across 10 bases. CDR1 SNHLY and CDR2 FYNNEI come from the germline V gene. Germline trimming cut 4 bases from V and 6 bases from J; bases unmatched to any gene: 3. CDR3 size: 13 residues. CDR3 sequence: CASSGLAGAEQYF. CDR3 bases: TGTGCCAGCAGTGGGCTAGCGGGAGCCGAGCAGTACTTC.

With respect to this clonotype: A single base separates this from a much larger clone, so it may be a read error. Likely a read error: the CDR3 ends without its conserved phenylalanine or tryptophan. The CDR3 region is CASSQSGLQETQYS. The CDR3 DNA is TGCGCCAGCAGCCAAAGCGGACTCCAAGAGACCCAGTACTCC. The V call is TRBV4-1, the J call TRBJ2-5; D may be TRBD2 (5 bases). The germline CDR1 and CDR2 sequences are MGHRA and YSYEKL. V lost 2 bases and J lost 1, with 8 bases in between. The length of the CDR3 is 14 residues.

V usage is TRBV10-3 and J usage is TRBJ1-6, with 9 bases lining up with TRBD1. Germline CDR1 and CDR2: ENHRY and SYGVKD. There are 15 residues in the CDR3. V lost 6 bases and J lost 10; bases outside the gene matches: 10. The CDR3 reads CAISQDRGLESPLHF. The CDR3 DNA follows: TGTGCCATCAGCCAAGACAGGGGGTTAGAATCACCCCTCCACTTT.

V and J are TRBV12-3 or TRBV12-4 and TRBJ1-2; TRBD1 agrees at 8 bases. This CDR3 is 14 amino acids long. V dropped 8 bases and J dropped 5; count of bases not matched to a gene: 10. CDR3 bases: TGTGCCAGCGGAGAGACAGGGGATGGGTATGGCTACACCTTC. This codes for CASGETGDGYGYTF.

In DNA form, the CDR3 reads TGCGCCAGCAGTGAGTCGTACAGGACTACAGGGGAGCAGTACTTC. Protein product: CASSESYRTTGEQYF. The V gene is TRBV10-1, the J gene TRBJ2-7; the D gene could be TRBD1 or TRBD2 (6 bases each). Germline lookup yields CDR1 WNHNN and CDR2 SYGVQD (reference sequence). CDR3 length: 15 residues. V dropped 0 bases and J dropped 7 bases, with 16 bases sitting between them.

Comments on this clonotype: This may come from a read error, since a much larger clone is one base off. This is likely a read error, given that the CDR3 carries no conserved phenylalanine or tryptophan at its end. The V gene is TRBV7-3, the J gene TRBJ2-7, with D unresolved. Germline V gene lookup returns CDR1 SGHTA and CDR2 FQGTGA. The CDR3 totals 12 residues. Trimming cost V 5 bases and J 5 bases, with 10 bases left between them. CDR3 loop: CASSQDEHEQYS. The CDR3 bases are TGTGCCAGCAGCCAAGACGAGCACGAGCAGTACTCC.

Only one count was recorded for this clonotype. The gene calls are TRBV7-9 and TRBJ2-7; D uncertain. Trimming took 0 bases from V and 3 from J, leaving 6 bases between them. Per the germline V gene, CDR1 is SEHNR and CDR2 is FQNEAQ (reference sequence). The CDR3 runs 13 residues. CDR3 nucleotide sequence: TGTGCCAGCAGCTTAGCTCCCCACTACGAGCAGTACTTC. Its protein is CASSLAPHYEQYF. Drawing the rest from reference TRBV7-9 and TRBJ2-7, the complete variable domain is DTGVSQNPRHKITKRGQNVTFRCDPISEHNRLYWYRQTLGQGPEFLTYFQNEAQLEKSRLLSDRFSAERPKGSFSTLEIQRTEQGDSAMYLCASSLAPHYEQYFGPGTRLTVT.

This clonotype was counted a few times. CDR3 amino acids: CASSPTGGASNQPQHF. The CDR3 coding sequence is TGTGCCAGCAGTCCGACAGGTGGGGCGAGCAATCAGCCCCAGCATTTT. The rearrangement uses TRBV25-1 and TRBJ1-5, with a weak D call TRBD1 (6 bases). The CDR3 has 16 amino acids. The V end was cut by 5 bases, the J end by 1 base, with 15 bases between. Germline V lookup: CDR1 MGHDK, CDR2 SYGVNS.

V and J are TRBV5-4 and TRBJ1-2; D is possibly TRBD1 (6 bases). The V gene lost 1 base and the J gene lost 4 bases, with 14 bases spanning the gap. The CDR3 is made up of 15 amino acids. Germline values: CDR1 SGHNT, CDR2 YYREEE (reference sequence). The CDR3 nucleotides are TGTGCCAGCAGCTTGAAAGCCCCGGGGGCCTATGGCTACACCTTC. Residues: CASSLKAPGAYGYTF.

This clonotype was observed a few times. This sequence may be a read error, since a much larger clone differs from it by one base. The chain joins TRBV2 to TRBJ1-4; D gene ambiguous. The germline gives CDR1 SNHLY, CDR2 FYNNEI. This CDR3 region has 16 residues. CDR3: CAGSDPTGPLNEKLFF. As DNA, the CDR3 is TGTGCCGGCAGTGACCCGACCGGGCCACTTAATGAAAAACTGTTTTTT.

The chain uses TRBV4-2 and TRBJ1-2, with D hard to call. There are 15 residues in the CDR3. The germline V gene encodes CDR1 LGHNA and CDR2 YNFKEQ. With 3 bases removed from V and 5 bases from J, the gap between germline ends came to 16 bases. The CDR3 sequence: CASSHDGLRGYGYTF. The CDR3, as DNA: TGTGCCAGCAGCCATGATGGGTTACGGGGATATGGCTACACCTTC.

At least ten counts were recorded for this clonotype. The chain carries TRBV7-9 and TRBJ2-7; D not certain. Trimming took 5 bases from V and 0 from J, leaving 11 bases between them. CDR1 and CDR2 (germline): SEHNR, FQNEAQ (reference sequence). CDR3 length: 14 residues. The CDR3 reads CASSTRPSSYEQYF. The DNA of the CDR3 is TGTGCCAGCAGCACCAGGCCGAGCTCCTACGAGCAGTACTTC.

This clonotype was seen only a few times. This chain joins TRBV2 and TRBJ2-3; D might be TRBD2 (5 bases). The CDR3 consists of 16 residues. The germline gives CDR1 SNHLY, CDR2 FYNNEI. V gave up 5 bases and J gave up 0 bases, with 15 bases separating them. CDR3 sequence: CASSPWSGSSTDTQYF. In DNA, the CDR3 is TGTGCCAGCAGTCCGTGGAGCGGCTCTAGCACAGATACGCAGTATTTT.